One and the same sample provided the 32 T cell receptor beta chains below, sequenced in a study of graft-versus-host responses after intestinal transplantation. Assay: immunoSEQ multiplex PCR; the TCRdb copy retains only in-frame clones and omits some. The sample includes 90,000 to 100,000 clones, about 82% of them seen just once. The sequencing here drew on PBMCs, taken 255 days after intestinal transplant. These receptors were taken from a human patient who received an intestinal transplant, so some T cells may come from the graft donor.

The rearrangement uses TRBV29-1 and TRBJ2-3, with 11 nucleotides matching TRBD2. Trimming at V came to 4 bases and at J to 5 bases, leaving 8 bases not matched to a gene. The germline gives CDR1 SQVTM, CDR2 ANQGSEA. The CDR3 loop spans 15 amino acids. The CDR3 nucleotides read TGCAGCGTTGGAGGTACTAGCGGGGGTGGAGATACGCAGTATTTT. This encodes CSVGGTSGGGDTQYF.

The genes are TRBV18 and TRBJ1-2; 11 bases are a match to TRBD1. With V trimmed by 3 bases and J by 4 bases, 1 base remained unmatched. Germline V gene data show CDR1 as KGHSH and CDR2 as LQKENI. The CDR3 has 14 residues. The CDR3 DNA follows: TGTGCCAGCTCACCGGGACAGGGGGTCTATGGCTACACCTTC. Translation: CASSPGQGVYGYTF.

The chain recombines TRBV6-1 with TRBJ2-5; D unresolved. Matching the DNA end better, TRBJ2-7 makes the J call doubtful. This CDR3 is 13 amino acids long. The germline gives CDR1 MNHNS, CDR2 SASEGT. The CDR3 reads CASSVSHSYEQYF. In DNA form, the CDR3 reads TGTGCCAGCAGCGTCAGCCACTCCTACGAGCAGTACTTC.

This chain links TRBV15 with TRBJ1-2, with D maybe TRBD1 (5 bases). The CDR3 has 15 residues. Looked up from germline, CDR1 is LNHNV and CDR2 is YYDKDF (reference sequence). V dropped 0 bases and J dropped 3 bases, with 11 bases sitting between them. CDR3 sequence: CATSRDLVGDYGYTF. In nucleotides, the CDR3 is TGTGCCACCAGCAGAGATCTTGTGGGGGACTATGGCTACACCTTC.

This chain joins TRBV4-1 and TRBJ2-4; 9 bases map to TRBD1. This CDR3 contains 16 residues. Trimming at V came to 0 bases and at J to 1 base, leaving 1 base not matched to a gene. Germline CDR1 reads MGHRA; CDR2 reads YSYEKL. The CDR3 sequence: CASSQEGTGAKNIQYF. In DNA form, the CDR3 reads TGCGCCAGCAGCCAAGAGGGGACAGGGGCCAAAAACATTCAGTACTTC.

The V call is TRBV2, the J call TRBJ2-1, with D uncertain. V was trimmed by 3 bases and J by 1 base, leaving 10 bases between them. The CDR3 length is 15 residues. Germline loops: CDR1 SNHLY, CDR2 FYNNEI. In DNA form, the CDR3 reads TGTGCCAGCAGTGACTTGGAGTTATCCTACAATGAGCAGTTCTTC. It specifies CASSDLELSYNEQFF.

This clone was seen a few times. CDR3 DNA sequence: TGTGCCAGCAGTTTATCACAGGGGGGCTACAATGAGCAGTTCTTC. It is translated as CASSLSQGGYNEQFF. The J gene is TRBJ2-1, the V gene TRBV27; 8 bases are shared with TRBD1. Germline V lookup: CDR1 MNHEY, CDR2 SMNVEV (reference sequence). With V trimmed by 0 bases and J by 3 bases, 1 base remained unmatched. This CDR3 region has 15 residues.

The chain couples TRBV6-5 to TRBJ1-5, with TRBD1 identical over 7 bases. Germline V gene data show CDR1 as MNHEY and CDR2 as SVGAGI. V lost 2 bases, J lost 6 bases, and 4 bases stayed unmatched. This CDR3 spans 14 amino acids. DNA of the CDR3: TGTGCCAGCAGTTACGGGGCAGGGGGTCAGCCCCAGCATTTT. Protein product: CASSYGAGGQPQHF.

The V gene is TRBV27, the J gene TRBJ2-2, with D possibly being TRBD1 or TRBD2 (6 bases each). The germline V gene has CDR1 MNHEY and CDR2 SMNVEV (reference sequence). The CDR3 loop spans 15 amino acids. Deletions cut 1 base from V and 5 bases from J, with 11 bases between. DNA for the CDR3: TGTGCCAGCAGTTTATTTGGGGGGCGGACCGGGGAGCTGTTTTTT. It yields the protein CASSLFGGRTGELFF.

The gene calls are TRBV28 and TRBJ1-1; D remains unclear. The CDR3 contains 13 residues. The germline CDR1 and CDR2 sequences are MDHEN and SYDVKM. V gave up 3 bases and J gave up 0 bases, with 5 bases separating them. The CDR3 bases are TGTGCCAGCAGTTTGGGGATGAACACTGAAGCTTTCTTT. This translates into CASSLGMNTEAFF.

CDR3 sequence reads: CASSQAQTGSLTNYGYTF. DNA for the CDR3: TGTGCCAGCAGCCAAGCACAGACAGGGTCCCTTACTAACTATGGCTACACCTTC. The J gene is TRBJ1-2, the V gene TRBV4-2; TRBD1 aligns across 7 bases. J was trimmed by 0 bases and V by 1 base; bases with no gene match: 11. Germline V gene data show CDR1 as LGHNA and CDR2 as YNFKEQ. The CDR3 spans 18 residues.

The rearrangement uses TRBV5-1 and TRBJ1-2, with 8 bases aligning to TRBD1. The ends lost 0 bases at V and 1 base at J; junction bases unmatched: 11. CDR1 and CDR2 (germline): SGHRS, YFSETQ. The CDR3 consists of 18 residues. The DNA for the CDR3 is TGCGCCAGCAGCTTGGAGGGGGCAGGGGGCGTCCTTAACTATGGCTACACCTTC. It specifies CASSLEGAGGVLNYGYTF.

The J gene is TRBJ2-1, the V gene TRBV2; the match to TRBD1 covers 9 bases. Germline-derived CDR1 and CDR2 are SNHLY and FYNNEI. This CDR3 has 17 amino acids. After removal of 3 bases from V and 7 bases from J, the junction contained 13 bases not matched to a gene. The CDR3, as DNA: TGTGCCAGCAGTGAGGGGACAGGGTTACGAAGTGTAAATGAGCAGTTCTTC. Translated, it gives CASSEGTGLRSVNEQFF.

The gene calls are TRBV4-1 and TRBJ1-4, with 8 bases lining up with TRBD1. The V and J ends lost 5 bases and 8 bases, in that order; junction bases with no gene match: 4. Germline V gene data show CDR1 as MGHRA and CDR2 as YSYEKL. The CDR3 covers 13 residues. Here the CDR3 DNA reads TGCGCCAGCAGCGAAGGACAGGGAGAAAAACTGTTTTTT. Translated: CASSEGQGEKLFF.

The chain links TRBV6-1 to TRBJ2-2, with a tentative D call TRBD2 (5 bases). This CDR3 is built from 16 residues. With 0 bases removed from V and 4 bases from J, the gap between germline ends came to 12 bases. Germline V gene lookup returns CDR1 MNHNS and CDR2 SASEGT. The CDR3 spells CASSEAWTWGTGELFF. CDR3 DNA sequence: TGTGCCAGCAGTGAAGCCTGGACTTGGGGCACCGGGGAGCTGTTTTTT.

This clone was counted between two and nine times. As DNA, the CDR3 is TGTGCCAGTAGTCAGCTTCGCTCCCGGCAGCCCCAGCATTTT. It codes for CASSQLRSRQPQHF. The chain links TRBV19 to TRBJ1-5; D call uncertain. The CDR3 is 14 amino acids. Trimming took off 5 bases at V and 7 bases at J, with 15 bases between the two ends. Germline lookup yields CDR1 LNHDA and CDR2 SQIVND (reference sequence).

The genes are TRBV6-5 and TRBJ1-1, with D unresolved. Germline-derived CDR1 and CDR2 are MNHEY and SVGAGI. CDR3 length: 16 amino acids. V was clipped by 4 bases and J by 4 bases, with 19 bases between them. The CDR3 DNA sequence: TGTGCCAGCAGTTTTGAGACAATCCCCCTGGGCACTGAAGCTTTCTTT. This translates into CASSFETIPLGTEAFF.

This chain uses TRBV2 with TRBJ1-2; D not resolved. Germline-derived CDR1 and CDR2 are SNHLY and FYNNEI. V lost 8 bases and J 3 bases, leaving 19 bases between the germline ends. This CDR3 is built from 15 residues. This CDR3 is CASFPSGSPYYGYTF. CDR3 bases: TGTGCCAGCTTCCCCTCTGGCAGCCCCTACTATGGCTACACCTTC.

The CDR3 sequence is CASCHEATPYEQYF. DNA of the CDR3: TGTGCCAGCTGCCATGAGGCGACTCCCTACGAGCAGTACTTC. The chain recombines TRBV7-9 with TRBJ2-7, with unresolved D. Germline V lookup: CDR1 SEHNR, CDR2 FQNEAQ (reference sequence). The CDR3 has 14 amino acids. V shed 8 bases and J shed 2 bases, with 16 bases lying between them.

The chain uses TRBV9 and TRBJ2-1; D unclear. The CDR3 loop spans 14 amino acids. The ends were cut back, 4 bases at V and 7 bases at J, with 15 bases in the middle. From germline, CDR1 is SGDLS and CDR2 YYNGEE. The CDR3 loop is CASSSGSVGNEQFF. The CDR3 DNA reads TGTGCCAGCAGCTCCGGTTCGGTTGGGAATGAGCAGTTCTTC.

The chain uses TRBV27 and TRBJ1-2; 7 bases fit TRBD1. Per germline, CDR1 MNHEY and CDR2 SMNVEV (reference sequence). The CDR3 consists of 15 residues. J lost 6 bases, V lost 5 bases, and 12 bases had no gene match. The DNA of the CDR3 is TGTGCCAGCAGTCCCCAGCAGGGGGGATATGATGGCTACACCTTC. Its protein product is CASSPQQGGYDGYTF.

DNA of the CDR3: TGTGCCAGCAGCCAAGTCGGCAGGGGGAGGGAGACCCAGTACTTC. Its translation: CASSQVGRGRETQYF. The J gene is TRBJ2-5, the V gene TRBV14; a possible D gene is TRBD1 (7 bases). This CDR3 spans 15 amino acids. Germline assignment: CDR1 SGHDN and CDR2 FVKESK. V lost 1 base and J lost 5, with 14 bases in between.

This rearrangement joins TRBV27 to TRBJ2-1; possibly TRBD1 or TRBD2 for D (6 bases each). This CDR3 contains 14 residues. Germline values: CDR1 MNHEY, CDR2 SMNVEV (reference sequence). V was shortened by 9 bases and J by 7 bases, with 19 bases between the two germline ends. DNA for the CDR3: TGTGCCAGTGGGGGGCGGGTGCCGGTAAATGAGCAGTTCTTC. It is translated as CASGGRVPVNEQFF.

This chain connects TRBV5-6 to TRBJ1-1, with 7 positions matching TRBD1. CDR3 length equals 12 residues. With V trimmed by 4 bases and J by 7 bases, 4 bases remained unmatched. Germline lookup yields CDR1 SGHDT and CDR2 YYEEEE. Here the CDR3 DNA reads TGTGCCAGCAGCGTACAGGGGTTTGAAGCTTTCTTT. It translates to CASSVQGFEAFF.

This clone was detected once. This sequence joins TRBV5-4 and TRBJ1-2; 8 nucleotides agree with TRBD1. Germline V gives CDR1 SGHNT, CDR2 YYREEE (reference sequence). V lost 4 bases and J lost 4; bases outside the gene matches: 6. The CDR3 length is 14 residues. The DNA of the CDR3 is TGTGCCAGCAGCCGCGGACAGGGACTCTATGGCTACACCTTC. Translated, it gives CASSRGQGLYGYTF.

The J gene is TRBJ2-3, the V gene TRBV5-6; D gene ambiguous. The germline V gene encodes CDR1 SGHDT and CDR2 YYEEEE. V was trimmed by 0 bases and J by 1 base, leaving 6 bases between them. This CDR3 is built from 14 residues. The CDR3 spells CASSLAQGTDTQYF. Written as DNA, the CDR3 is TGTGCCAGCAGCTTGGCTCAGGGCACAGATACGCAGTATTTT.

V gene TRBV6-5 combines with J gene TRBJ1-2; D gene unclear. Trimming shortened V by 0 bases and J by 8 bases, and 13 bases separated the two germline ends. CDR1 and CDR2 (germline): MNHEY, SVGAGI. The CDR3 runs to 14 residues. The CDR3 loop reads CASSYSREAWGYTF. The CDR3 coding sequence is TGTGCCAGCAGTTACTCACGGGAGGCCTGGGGCTACACCTTC.

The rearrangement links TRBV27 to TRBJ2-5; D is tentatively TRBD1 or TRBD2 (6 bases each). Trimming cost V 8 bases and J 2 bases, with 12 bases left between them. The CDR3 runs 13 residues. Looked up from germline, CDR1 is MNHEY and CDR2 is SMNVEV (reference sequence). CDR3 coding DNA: TGTGCCAGCCGCTGGAGGGGGCAAGAGACCCAGTACTTC. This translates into CASRWRGQETQYF.

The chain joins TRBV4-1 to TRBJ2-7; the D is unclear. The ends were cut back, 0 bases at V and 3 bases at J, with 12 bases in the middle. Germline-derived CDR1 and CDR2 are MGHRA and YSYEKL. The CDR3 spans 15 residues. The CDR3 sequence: CASSQEASDFYEQYV. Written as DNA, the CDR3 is TGCGCCAGCAGCCAAGAGGCAAGCGACTTCTACGAGCAGTACGTC.

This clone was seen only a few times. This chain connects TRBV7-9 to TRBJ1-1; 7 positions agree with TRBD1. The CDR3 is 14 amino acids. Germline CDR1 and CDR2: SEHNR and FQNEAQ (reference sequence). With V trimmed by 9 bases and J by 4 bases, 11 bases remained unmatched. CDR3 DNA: TGTGCCAGGGCGACAGGGATCGACATCACTGAAGCTTTCTTT. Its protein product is CARATGIDITEAFF.

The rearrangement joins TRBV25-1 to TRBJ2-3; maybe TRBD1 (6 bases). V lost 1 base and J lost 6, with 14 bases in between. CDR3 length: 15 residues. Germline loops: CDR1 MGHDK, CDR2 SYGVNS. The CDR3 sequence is CASSEWQGLVDTQYF. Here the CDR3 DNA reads TGTGCCAGCAGTGAATGGCAGGGGTTGGTGGATACGCAGTATTTT.

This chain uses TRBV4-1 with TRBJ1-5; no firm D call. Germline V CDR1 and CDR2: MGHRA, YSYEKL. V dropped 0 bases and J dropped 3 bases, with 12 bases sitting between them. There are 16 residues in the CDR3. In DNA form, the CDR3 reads TGCGCCAGCAGCCAAGAGGTATGGGGTAACAATCAGCCCCAGCATTTT. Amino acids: CASSQEVWGNNQPQHF.